Below, 32 T cell receptor beta chains from the same sample are listed, as sequenced in a study of T cells in Graves' hyperthyroidism and ophthalmopathy. RNA transcripts served as the template for amplifying TCR beta CDR3 regions. Initially, a first-round RT-PCR of the TCR CDR3 employed the HTBI primer set. TCRdb re-analysed the multiplex PCR reads in MiXCR, keeping a single row per CDR3 protein. Here the sample spans roughly 740,000 distinct CDR3 sequences, roughly 15% being singletons. Sequenced input: blood. The origin of the receptors is a man aged 18-30 years with Graves' hyperthyroidism.

To note about this clonotype: An end of the junction does not agree with germline; a read error may underlie this. The chain is built from TRBV27 and TRBJ2-1, with 9 bases fitting TRBD1. This CDR3 region has 18 residues. CDR1 MNHEY and CDR2 SMNVEV come from the germline V gene (reference sequence). CDR3 sequence reads: CASSPVPGQGRAFNEQFF. The CDR3 DNA follows: TGTGCCAGCAGCCCAGTCCCGGGACAGGGACGTGCCTTCAATGAACAGTTCTTC.

Many counts were recorded for this clonotype. V gene TRBV29-1 combines with J gene TRBJ2-7, with D unresolved. Germline CDR1 reads SQVTM; CDR2 reads ANQGSEA. V dropped 5 bases and J dropped 5 bases, with 19 bases sitting between them. The CDR3 is made up of 14 amino acids. The CDR3 reads CSVRPGLHKDEQYF. The CDR3 DNA is TGCAGCGTTAGGCCGGGCCTGCATAAGGACGAGCAGTACTTC.

In its sample, this clonotype was seen a few times. This chain's CDR3 is CSATFGGSSYEQYF. CDR3 DNA: TGCAGTGCTACCTTTGGGGGGAGCTCCTACGAGCAGTACTTC. V gene TRBV20-1 combines with J gene TRBJ2-7, with D possibly being TRBD2 (6 bases). The V end lost 4 bases, the J end lost 0 bases, and 13 bases lay between the germline ends. The germline gives CDR1 DFQATT, CDR2 SNEGSKA (reference sequence). This CDR3 comprises 14 residues.

In regard to this clonotype: With a much larger clone just one base away, this may be a read error. V is TRBV18 and J is TRBJ2-1; D remains ambiguous. The CDR3 is made up of 11 amino acids. CDR1 is KGHSH, CDR2 LQKENI, per germline. CDR3 DNA: TGTGTCAGCTCACCACTTGACGAGCAGTTCTTC. The encoded protein is CVSSPLDEQFF. Looking up the rest from reference TRBV18 and TRBJ2-1 gives the full variable domain: NAGVMQNPRHLVRRRGQEARLRCSPMKGHSHVYWYRQLPEEGLKFMVYLQKENIIDESGMPKERFSAEFPKEGPSILRIQQVVRGDSAAYFCVSSPLDEQFFGPGTRLTVL.

This clonotype was seen at least ten times. The chain joins TRBV20-1 to TRBJ2-1, with 10 bases matching TRBD2. CDR3 size: 13 residues. V trimming: 6 bases; J trimming: 5 bases; junction bases outside the gene matches: 4. CDR1 is DFQATT, CDR2 SNEGSKA, per germline (reference sequence). CDR3 amino acids: CSALGLADNEQFF. The CDR3 DNA reads as TGCAGTGCGCTTGGACTAGCGGACAATGAGCAGTTCTTC.

This clonotype was counted only a few times. The chain couples TRBV20-1 to TRBJ2-1, with 15 bases that match TRBD2. The CDR3 spans 16 residues. J gave up 7 bases and V 5 bases, and 9 bases lay outside the gene matches. Germline CDR1 is DFQATT and CDR2 is SNEGSKA (reference sequence). Here the CDR3 reads CSAPKPGLAGGNEQFF. In DNA, the CDR3 is TGCAGTGCTCCCAAACCGGGACTAGCGGGAGGTAATGAGCAGTTCTTC.

This clonotype has a count of ten or more. The chain couples TRBV27 to TRBJ1-5; D remains unclear. The CDR3 covers 16 residues. The germline V gene has CDR1 MNHEY and CDR2 SMNVEV (reference sequence). V lost 3 bases and J lost 2, with 14 bases in between. CDR3 coding DNA: TGTGCCAGCAGTTTCCTTAGTCGTCTAGGCAATCAGCCCCAGCATTTT. It specifies CASSFLSRLGNQPQHF.

A few counts support this clonotype. The chain is built from TRBV28 and TRBJ2-2, with a weak D call TRBD1 (6 bases). This CDR3 region has 13 residues. The V gene lost 5 bases and the J gene lost 6 bases, with 10 bases spanning the gap. Germline lookup yields CDR1 MDHEN and CDR2 SYDVKM. CDR3 bases: TGTGCCAGCAGTCTAACAGGGCCCGGGGAGCTGTTTTTT. Translating it yields CASSLTGPGELFF.

On this clonotype itself: With a much larger clone just one base away, this may be a read error. The chain combines TRBV16 with TRBJ2-1, with D perhaps matching TRBD2 (6 bases). This CDR3 region has 15 residues. The germline V gene encodes CDR1 KGHSY and CDR2 FQNENV. The CDR3 region has the DNA TGTGCCGGCAGCCCCTACGGGGGTTGGGACAATGAGCAGTTCTTC. Amino acids: CAGSPYGGWDNEQFF.

The chain has TRBV4-3 and TRBJ1-3; D may be TRBD1 (6 bases). The V gene lost 4 bases and the J gene lost 7 bases, with 17 bases spanning the gap. The CDR3 is made up of 15 amino acids. CDR1 is LGHNA and CDR2 is YSLEER in the germline V gene. CDR3 sequence reads: CASSPNSQGLNTIYF. CDR3 sequence (DNA): TGCGCCAGCAGCCCCAATAGCCAGGGGTTGAACACCATATATTTT.

The chain employs TRBV20-1 and TRBJ1-1; D is possibly TRBD1 (5 bases). The V gene lost 0 bases and the J gene lost 5 bases, with 13 bases spanning the gap. This CDR3 region has 14 residues. Germline assignment: CDR1 DFQATT and CDR2 SNEGSKA (reference sequence). The CDR3 reads CSARDRRGRTEAFF. CDR3 bases: TGCAGTGCTAGAGATCGAAGGGGACGGACTGAAGCTTTCTTT.

This clonotype has at least ten counts. The rearrangement uses TRBV29-1 and TRBJ2-5; 11 bases fit TRBD1. In germline, CDR1 is SQVTM, CDR2 ANQGSEA. V was pared by 1 base and J by 4 bases, with 5 bases of the junction left unmatched. This CDR3 contains 15 residues. In nucleotides, the CDR3 is TGCAGCGTTGAAGGTCGGACAGGGGGCCGAGAGACCCAGTACTTC. Protein sequence: CSVEGRTGGRETQYF.

This clonotype was counted between two and nine times. This chain links TRBV5-6 with TRBJ2-5, with TRBD2 identical over 7 bases. This CDR3 is 13 amino acids long. The junction had 14 bases not matched to a gene; V was cut back by 4 bases and J by 14 bases. The germline gives CDR1 SGHDT, CDR2 YYEEEE. CDR3 protein: CASSQSPGGATYF. The DNA for the CDR3 is TGTGCCAGCAGCCAGTCACCGGGGGGAGCTACTTACTTC.

J is TRBJ2-2 and V is TRBV6-2 or TRBV6-3, with 11 bases fitting TRBD2. The CDR3 loop spans 15 amino acids. CDR1 and CDR2 (germline): MNHEY, SVGEGT. V was pared by 4 bases and J by 5 bases, with 3 bases of the junction left unmatched. The CDR3 DNA follows: TGTGCCAGCAGTTGGCGACTAGCGGGGACCGGGGAGCTGTTTTTT. Its protein product is CASSWRLAGTGELFF.

This clonotype came up a few times. The chain combines TRBV12-5 with TRBJ2-1; D is undetermined. The CDR3 loop spans 15 amino acids. Germline-derived CDR1 and CDR2 are LGHNT and FRNRAP. Trimming removed 3 bases from V and 7 bases from J, with 16 bases in between. Here the CDR3 reads CASGLGSGPSNEQFF. The CDR3 DNA follows: TGTGCTAGTGGTTTAGGCTCCGGGCCGTCAAATGAGCAGTTCTTC.

The chain employs TRBV27 and TRBJ1-2; 10 bases line up with TRBD1. Germline trimming cut 6 bases from V and 4 bases from J; bases unmatched to any gene: 8. The CDR3 has 15 amino acids. Looked up from germline, CDR1 is MNHEY and CDR2 is SMNVEV (reference sequence). This chain's CDR3 is CASSGTGDRAYGYTF. For the CDR3, the DNA is TGTGCCAGCAGCGGGACAGGGGATCGGGCCTATGGCTACACCTTC.

Worth noting for this clonotype: A read error is possible here, since a much larger clone lies one base away. The rearrangement links TRBV12-3 or TRBV12-4 to TRBJ2-7, with 7 bases that match TRBD1. CDR3 length equals 13 residues. The CDR3 is CASRRDSSHEQYF. The CDR3 DNA reads as TGTGCCAGCAGGAGGGACAGCTCCCACGAGCAGTACTTC.

This clonotype showed up many times. This chain joins TRBV4-1 and TRBJ2-1; 11 bases align to TRBD2. CDR1 is MGHRA and CDR2 is YSYEKL in the germline V gene. The CDR3 totals 16 residues. With 7 bases clipped from V and 0 bases from J, the junction kept 5 bases outside the gene matches. The CDR3 DNA reads TGCGCCAGCACCCGACTAGCGGGGAGCTCCTACAATGAGCAGTTCTTC. Its translation is CASTRLAGSSYNEQFF.

The chain recombines TRBV13 with TRBJ2-3; TRBD1 is a possible D gene (5 bases). The CDR3 runs 13 residues. The V end was cut by 10 bases, the J end by 4 bases, with 15 bases between. Germline CDR1 is PRHDT and CDR2 is FYEKMQ (reference sequence). The CDR3 nucleotides read TGTGCCAATACACAAAGGGGTTCAGATACGCAGTATTTT. Residues: CANTQRGSDTQYF.

The table lists this clonotype with a few counts. V usage is TRBV7-2 and J usage is TRBJ2-3; possible D gene TRBD1, 5 bases. Germline lookup yields CDR1 SGHTA and CDR2 FQGNSA. V lost 6 bases, J lost 6 bases, and 19 bases lay in between. The CDR3 length is 15 residues. For the CDR3, the DNA is TGTGCCAGCAGGGTCGGACATACCCTCCTTGATACGCAGTATTTT. Protein product: CASRVGHTLLDTQYF. Full variable domain (outside the CDR3, taken from reference TRBV7-2 and TRBJ2-3): GAGVSQSPSNKVTEKGKDVELRCDPISGHTALYWYRQSLGQGLEFLIYFQGNSAPDKSGLPSDRFSAERTGGSVSTLTIQRTQQEDSAVYLCASRVGHTLLDTQYFGPGTRLTVL.

This clonotype came up many times. The genes are TRBV10-3 and TRBJ2-7; D is uncertain. The CDR3 sequence is 14 residues long. The V end was cut by 6 bases, the J end by 0 bases, with 12 bases between. Germline CDR1 and CDR2: ENHRY and SYGVKD. CDR3 residues: CAIRENPSSYEQYF. In DNA, the CDR3 is TGTGCCATCAGAGAAAACCCTAGCTCCTACGAGCAGTACTTC.

This clonotype came up many times. The rearrangement uses TRBV28 and TRBJ2-3, with D unclear. This CDR3 spans 14 amino acids. V was clipped by 5 bases and J by 3 bases, with 12 bases between them. CDR1 and CDR2 (germline): MDHEN, SYDVKM. CDR3 amino acids: CASSPRGTTDTQYF. CDR3 nucleotides: TGTGCCAGCAGTCCGAGAGGAACGACAGATACGCAGTATTTT.

The CDR3 loop reads CSAKGGGRANTGELFF. CDR3 sequence (DNA): TGCAGCGCCAAAGGCGGGGGAAGGGCGAACACCGGGGAGCTGTTTTTT. The chain carries TRBV29-1 and TRBJ2-2, with 7 bases matching TRBD2. The germline V gene has CDR1 SQVTM and CDR2 ANQGSEA. J gave up 0 bases and V 7 bases, and 11 bases lay outside the gene matches. The CDR3 extends over 16 amino acids.

This chain uses TRBV4-1 with TRBJ2-5, with 9 bases fitting TRBD1. This CDR3 is 14 amino acids long. From germline, CDR1 is MGHRA and CDR2 YSYEKL. Unmatched junction bases numbered 3, after V lost 3 bases and J lost 4 bases. This chain's CDR3 is CASSHRQGGETQYF. For the CDR3, the DNA is TGCGCCAGCAGCCACAGACAGGGGGGAGAGACCCAGTACTTC.

This clonotype was recorded many times. CDR3 loop: CASSLGRNEQFF. In DNA, the CDR3 is TGTGCCAGCAGTTTAGGGAGGAATGAGCAGTTCTTC. The rearrangement joins TRBV12-3 or TRBV12-4 to TRBJ2-1; D may be TRBD2 (5 bases). The germline V and J ends were trimmed by 1 base and 7 bases, with 5 bases remaining between them. The CDR3 runs 12 residues.

This clonotype was seen ten or more times. In DNA, the CDR3 is TGTGCCAGCAGTGCAAGCGGGACAGGGGGGGAAGAGCAGTACTTC. Translated: CASSASGTGGEEQYF. The chain couples TRBV28 to TRBJ2-7, with 11 bases fitting TRBD1. V dropped 5 bases and J dropped 7; count of bases not matched to a gene: 10. The CDR3 consists of 15 residues. Germline CDR1 and CDR2: MDHEN and SYDVKM.

The genes are TRBV7-8 and TRBJ1-2; the D gene is possibly TRBD1 (5 bases). CDR1 is SGHVS and CDR2 is FQNEAQ in the germline V gene. This CDR3 has 15 residues. V was clipped by 4 bases and J by 0 bases, with 12 bases between them. CDR3 nucleotide sequence: TGTGCCAGCAGCTCTAGGGACGGCCCTAACTATGGCTACACCTTC. This sequence encodes CASSSRDGPNYGYTF.

The CDR3 protein is CASTPGPARDEQYF. As DNA, the CDR3 is TGTGCCAGCACCCCGGGGCCGGCTAGGGATGAGCAGTACTTC. The chain combines TRBV27 with TRBJ2-7; possibly TRBD1 or TRBD2 for D (5 bases each). Germline CDR1 MNHEY, CDR2 SMNVEV (reference sequence). This CDR3 is 14 amino acids long. Trimming pared 7 bases from V and 7 bases from J, leaving 20 bases between.

This sequence joins TRBV28 and TRBJ1-5; a weak D match, TRBD1 (5 bases). The V gene lost 5 bases and the J gene lost 4 bases, with 15 bases spanning the gap. CDR1 and CDR2 from the germline V gene are MDHEN and SYDVKM. The length of the CDR3 is 15 residues. CDR3 nucleotide sequence: TGTGCCAGCAGTCCCCGTGGGGCGGGGAATCAGCCCCAGCATTTT. Translated: CASSPRGAGNQPQHF.

This clonotype was detected many times. The chain carries TRBV12-3 or TRBV12-4 and TRBJ2-7; TRBD1 agrees at 9 bases. Trimming cost V 3 bases and J 5 bases; bases outside gene matches: 2. The CDR3 contains 13 residues. For the CDR3, the DNA is TGTGCCAGCAGTTTTGACAGGGGGAACGAGCAGTACTTC. Encoded protein: CASSFDRGNEQYF.

There are a few counts of this clonotype. The chain joins TRBV6-1 to TRBJ2-1, with D perhaps given as TRBD1 or TRBD2 (5 bases each). V was shortened by 5 bases and J by 2 bases, with 13 bases between the two germline ends. This CDR3 is 15 amino acids long. Germline lookup yields CDR1 MNHNS and CDR2 SASEGT. CDR3 DNA: TGTGCCAGCAGTCACGGGGCTGGGGCCTACAATGAGCAGTTCTTC. This encodes CASSHGAGAYNEQFF.

This clonotype has a handful of counts. The V gene is TRBV5-1, the J gene TRBJ1-2, with D unclear. Germline V gene data show CDR1 as SGHRS and CDR2 as YFSETQ. The CDR3 consists of 14 residues. V was cut by 0 bases and J by 8 bases, with 14 bases left in between. As DNA, the CDR3 is TGCGCCAGCAGCTTGGAGCGGGGTACGGAAGGCTACACCTTC. As protein: CASSLERGTEGYTF.